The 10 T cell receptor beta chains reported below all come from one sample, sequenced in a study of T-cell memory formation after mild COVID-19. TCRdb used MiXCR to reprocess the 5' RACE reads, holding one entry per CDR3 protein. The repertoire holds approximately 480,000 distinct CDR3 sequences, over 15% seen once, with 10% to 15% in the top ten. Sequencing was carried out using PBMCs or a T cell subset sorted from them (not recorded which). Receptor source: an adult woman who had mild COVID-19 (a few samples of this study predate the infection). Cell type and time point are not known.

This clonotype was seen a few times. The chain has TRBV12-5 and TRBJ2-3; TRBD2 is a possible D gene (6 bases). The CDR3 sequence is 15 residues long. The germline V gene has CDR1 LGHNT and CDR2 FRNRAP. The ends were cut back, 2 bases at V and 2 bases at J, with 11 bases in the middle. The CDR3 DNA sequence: TGTGCTAGTGGTTTGCCGCGGGGATACACAGATACGCAGTATTTT. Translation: CASGLPRGYTDTQYF.

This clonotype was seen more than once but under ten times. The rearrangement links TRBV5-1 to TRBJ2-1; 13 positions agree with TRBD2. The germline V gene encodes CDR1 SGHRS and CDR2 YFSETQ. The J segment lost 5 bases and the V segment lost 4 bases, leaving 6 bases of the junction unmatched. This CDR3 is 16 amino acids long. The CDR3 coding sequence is TGCGCCAGCAGCCTCTCCGGGACTAGCGGGAACAATGAGCAGTTCTTC. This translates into CASSLSGTSGNNEQFF.

The CDR3: CASSYGGGQGASGNTIYF. The CDR3, as DNA: TGTGCCAGCAGCTATGGGGGGGGACAGGGGGCTTCTGGAAACACCATATATTTT. The chain joins TRBV12-3 or TRBV12-4 to TRBJ1-3; 12 bases match TRBD1. J gave up 1 base and V 6 bases, and 10 bases lay outside the gene matches. The CDR3 runs 18 residues.

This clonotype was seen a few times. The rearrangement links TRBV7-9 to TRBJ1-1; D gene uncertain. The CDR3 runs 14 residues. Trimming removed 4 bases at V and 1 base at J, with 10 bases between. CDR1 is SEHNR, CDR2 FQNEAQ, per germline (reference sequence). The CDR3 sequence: CASSSGMGNTEAFF. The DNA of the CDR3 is TGTGCCAGCAGCTCGGGGATGGGGAACACTGAAGCTTTCTTT.

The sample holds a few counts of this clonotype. The CDR3 region is CASRRDRGSYNEQFF. The CDR3 nucleotides read TGTGCCAGCAGGCGGGACAGGGGGAGCTACAATGAGCAGTTCTTC. This chain links TRBV5-4 with TRBJ2-1; 11 positions match TRBD1. After removal of 5 bases from V and 3 bases from J, the junction contained 4 bases not matched to a gene. This CDR3 has 15 residues. Germline V gene sequence: CDR1 SGHNT, CDR2 YYREEE (reference sequence).

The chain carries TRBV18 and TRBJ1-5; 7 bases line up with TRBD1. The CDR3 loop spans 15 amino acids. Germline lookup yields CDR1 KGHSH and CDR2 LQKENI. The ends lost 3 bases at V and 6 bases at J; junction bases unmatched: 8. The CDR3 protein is CASSPSTGRTQPQHF. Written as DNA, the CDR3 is TGTGCCAGCTCACCCTCGACAGGGAGGACTCAGCCCCAGCATTTT.

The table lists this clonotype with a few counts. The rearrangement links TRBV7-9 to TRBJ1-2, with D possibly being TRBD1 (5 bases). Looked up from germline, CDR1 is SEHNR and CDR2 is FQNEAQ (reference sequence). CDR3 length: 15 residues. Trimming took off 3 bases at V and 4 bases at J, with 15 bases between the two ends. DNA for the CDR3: TGTGCCAGCAGCTTCGCGGGGGGGTCTAGCTATGGCTACACCTTC. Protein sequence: CASSFAGGSSYGYTF.

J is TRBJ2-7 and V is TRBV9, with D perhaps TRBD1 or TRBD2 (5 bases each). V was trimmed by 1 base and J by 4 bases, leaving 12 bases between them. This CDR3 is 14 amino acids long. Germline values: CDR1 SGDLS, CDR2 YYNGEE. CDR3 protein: CASSVRWDPYEQYF. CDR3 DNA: TGTGCCAGCAGCGTACGGTGGGACCCTTACGAGCAGTACTTC.

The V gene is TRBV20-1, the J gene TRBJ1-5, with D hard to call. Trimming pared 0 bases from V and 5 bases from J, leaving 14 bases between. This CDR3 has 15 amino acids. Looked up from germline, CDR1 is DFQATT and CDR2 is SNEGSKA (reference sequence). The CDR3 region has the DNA TGCAGTGCTAGAGACGCCATTTTTACCGATCAGCCCCAGCATTTT. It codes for CSARDAIFTDQPQHF.

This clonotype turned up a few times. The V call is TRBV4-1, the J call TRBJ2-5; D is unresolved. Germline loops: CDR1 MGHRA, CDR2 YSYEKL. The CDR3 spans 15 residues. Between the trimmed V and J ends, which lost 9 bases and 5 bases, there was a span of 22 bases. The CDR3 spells CASSRLGPLAETQYF. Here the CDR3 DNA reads TGCGCCAGTTCGCGGTTAGGGCCCCTGGCGGAGACCCAGTACTTC.